This TCR beta chain was observed in a study of CD8+CD57+ T cells in acquired aplastic anemia. This clonotype has only a few counts. Germline V gene sequence: CDR1 KGHSH, CDR2 LQKENI. Deletions cut 8 bases from V and 2 bases from J, with 13 bases between. The CDR3 extends over 14 amino acids. Patients chosen for sequencing had CD8+CD57+ cells that had expanded, as shown by flow cytometry. Profiling of TCR beta VDJ combinations and CDR3 sequences used genomic DNA as template. TCRdb called the reads again in MiXCR, with one record for every CDR3 protein. This sample has 120,000 or so distinct CDR3 sequences, with about 40% found just once.

The sequence was obtained from a human donor with aplastic anemia. The sequenced sample consisted of sorted CD4+, CD8+, or CD8+CD57+ T cells (not recorded which) from PBMCs. The V gene is TRBV18, the J gene TRBJ2-1; D may be TRBD2 (7 bases). The CDR3 loop reads CASAGGAAYNEQFF. The CDR3, as DNA: TGTGCCAGCGCTGGGGGGGCCGCCTACAATGAGCAGTTCTTC.